The present T cell receptor (beta chain) was sequenced within a study of T-cell reconstitution after alpha-beta-depleted transplantation in children. As concerns this clonotype: Antigen unknown.

Using unique molecular identifiers, the investigators prepared the TCRbeta library. TCRdb re-derived calls from the PCR reads in MiXCR, one entry per CDR3 protein. The sample yields some 830,000 distinct CDR3 sequences, 16% seen once. Germline V lookup: CDR1 SGHTA, CDR2 FQGNSA. The CDR3 consists of 16 residues. The V end lost 0 bases, the J end lost 0 bases, and 10 bases lay between the germline ends. Overall study results and limits: In some patients, recipient T cells and intrathymic progenitors surviving conditioning explained high day-60 diversity. T cells produced anew were the main source of T-cell counts and diversity one year after transplant. Approximately two months post-transplant, alpha-beta T cells reportedly originated from several hundred expanded graft clones.

The specimen comprised PBMCs, mostly from graft donor cells, sampled 360 days after TCRalphabeta/CD19-depleted stem cell transplant. The rearrangement uses TRBV7-2 and TRBJ2-3; D is uncertain. This TCR was recovered from a male patient aged 10 to 17 who had a stem cell transplant for acute lymphoblastic leukemia, so the T cells may come from the graft donor. In nucleotides, the CDR3 is TGTGCCAGCAGCTTAGCTGCTCGGGTGAGCACAGATACGCAGTATTTT. Protein product: CASSLAARVSTDTQYF. Combining the CDR3 with reference TRBV7-2 and TRBJ2-3 gives the whole variable domain GAGVSQSPSNKVTEKGKDVELRCDPISGHTALYWYRQSLGQGLEFLIYFQGNSAPDKSGLPSDRFSAERTGGSVSTLTIQRTQQEDSAVYLCASSLAARVSTDTQYFGPGTRLTVL.